Shown below are 19 T cell receptor beta chains from a single sample sequenced in a study of tumor and adjacent non-tumor tissue in lung cancer. This sample's RNA came from whole unsorted tissue. A modified ARM-PCR protocol with three rounds of nested PCR amplified TCRbeta. MiXCR was run by TCRdb on the multiplex PCR reads, yielding one entry per CDR3 protein. The table lists about 120,000 distinct CDR3 sequences, approximately 80% of them singletons. The sample comprised lung tumor tissue. All receptors come from a man between 65 and 80 years old with non-small cell lung cancer.

Remarks on this clonotype: A junction end diverges from the germline sequence, so it may reflect a read error. The rearrangement uses TRBV15 and TRBJ2-3, with 8 bases identical to TRBD1. From germline, CDR1 is LNHNV and CDR2 YYDKDF (reference sequence). This CDR3 spans 20 amino acids. CDR3 amino acids: CATTRLPGQAMASVRDTQYF. The CDR3 nucleotides read TGTGCCACCACCAGATTACCGGGACAGGCGATGGCTAGCGTGAGAGATACGCAGTATTTT.

Concerning this clonotype: The CDR3 does not end in the conserved phenylalanine or tryptophan, so this is likely a read error. J is TRBJ2-7 and V is TRBV10-1; weak D call: TRBD2 (6 bases). The CDR3 extends over 13 amino acids. Germline V lookup: CDR1 WNHNN, CDR2 SYGVQD (reference sequence). The CDR3 DNA reads TGCGCCAGTAGTGAGTCGGGGGTCTACGAGCAGTACTCA. Protein sequence: CASSESGVYEQYS.

This clonotype has just one count. One junction end does not reproduce the germline sequence, and a read error may be involved. The V and J genes are TRBV11-2 and TRBJ1-4; the D gene is possibly TRBD1 (5 bases). The V gene's germline CDR1 is SGHAT and CDR2 FQNNGV. This CDR3 comprises 15 residues. The chain's CDR3 is CANSRSGTGNEKLFF. The CDR3 region has the DNA TGTGCCAACAGCAGAAGTGGGACCGGTAATGAAAAACTGTTTTTT.

Comment on this clonotype: An end of the junction differs from the germline gene, which may be a read error. The V call is TRBV5-4, the J call TRBJ1-6, with D possibly matching TRBD1 (5 bases). The CDR3 loop spans 16 amino acids. Germline CDR1 reads SGHNT; CDR2 reads YYREEE (reference sequence). The CDR3 protein is CDSSYLPGHLNSPLHF. As DNA, the CDR3 is TGTGACAGCAGCTACCTACCTGGACACCTTAATTCACCCCTCCACTTT.

Note on this clonotype: One junction end does not reproduce the germline sequence, and a read error may be involved. The chain joins TRBV5-6 to TRBJ1-1, with D maybe TRBD1 (5 bases). The CDR3 covers 13 residues. Germline V gives CDR1 SGHDT, CDR2 YYEEEE. This CDR3 is CASSLADGTEVFF. DNA of the CDR3: TGTGCCAGTAGCTTGGCAGACGGGACTGAAGTTTTCTTT. Together with reference TRBV5-6 and TRBJ1-1, the CDR3 gives the full variable domain: DAGVTQSPTHLIKTRGQQVTLRCSPKSGHDTVSWYQQALGQGPQFIFQYYEEEERQRGNFPDRFSGHQFPNYSSELNVNALLLGDSALYLCASSLADGTEVFFGQGTRLTVV.

The rearrangement links TRBV4-1 to TRBJ2-5, with a possible D match to TRBD1 (5 bases). In germline, CDR1 is MGHRA, CDR2 YSYEKL. The V and J ends lost 3 bases and 3 bases respectively, with 17 bases between them. CDR3 size: 16 residues. The CDR3 nucleotides read TGCGCCAGCAGCCAGGGTCTCGGACAAGGAGAAGAGACCCAGTACTTC. Translating gives CASSQGLGQGEETQYF.

This chain uses TRBV10-2 with TRBJ2-7; a possible D gene is TRBD2 (6 bases). Germline CDR1 is WSHSY and CDR2 is SAAADI. V gave up 8 bases and J gave up 6 bases, with 20 bases separating them. This CDR3 comprises 14 residues. CDR3 region: CASLQAGTRVEQYF. The CDR3 bases are TGCGCCAGCCTGCAAGCCGGGACTCGGGTCGAGCAGTACTTC.

In regard to this clonotype: The junction and the germline gene differ at one end; a read error may be behind it. The J gene is TRBJ1-2, the V gene TRBV6-1; TRBD1 aligns across 7 bases. The length of the CDR3 is 13 residues. Germline CDR1 is MNHNS and CDR2 is SASEGT. CDR3 residues: CASSEARGYGYTF. CDR3 sequence (DNA): TGTGCTAGCAGTGAAGCCAGGGGGTATGGCTACACCTTC.

This clonotype came up many times. A junction end diverges from the germline sequence, so it may reflect a read error. The chain couples TRBV5-4 to TRBJ2-3, with D possibly TRBD2 on 5 matching bases. CDR1 and CDR2 from the germline V gene are SGHNT and YYREEE (reference sequence). The CDR3 sequence is 15 residues long. The CDR3, as DNA: TGTGCCAGCACCTTGGACTGGGCTAGCACAGATACGCAGTATTTT. This encodes CASTLDWASTDTQYF.

Comments on this clonotype: Given a much more abundant clone one base away, this may be a read error. The genes are TRBV5-1 and TRBJ2-1, with TRBD2 matching over 8 bases. V shed 4 bases and J 8 bases; nucleotides not matched to a gene: 14. CDR1 SGHRS and CDR2 YFSETQ come from the germline V gene. The CDR3 has 16 amino acids. The CDR3 reads CASSVRLGTSGDEQFF. Here the CDR3 DNA reads TGCGCCAGCAGCGTAAGACTCGGGACTAGTGGTGATGAGCAGTTCTTC.

Regarding this clonotype: The germline gene is not matched at one end of the junction; a read error may be the cause. The rearrangement joins TRBV11-2 to TRBJ2-2, with a tentative D call TRBD2 (5 bases). This CDR3 spans 14 amino acids. Germline V lookup: CDR1 SGHAT, CDR2 FQNNGV. Here the CDR3 reads CASSLESNIGVLFF. In nucleotides, the CDR3 is TGTGCTAGCAGCTTAGAGTCGAACATCGGGGTGCTGTTTTTT.

As concerns this clonotype: A clone one base away is much larger, so this may be a read error. The rearrangement joins TRBV20-1 to TRBJ2-1; TRBD2 agrees at 7 bases. The CDR3 consists of 15 residues. V lost 6 bases, J lost 4 bases, and 12 bases stayed unmatched. Germline CDR1 and CDR2: DFQATT and SNEGSKA (reference sequence). This CDR3 is CSARPAGREYNEQFF. For the CDR3, the DNA is TGCAGTGCACGCCCCGCGGGGCGGGAGTACAATGAGCAGTTCTTC.

The sample holds one count of this clonotype. The CDR3 end shows no conserved phenylalanine or tryptophan, and so a read error is likely. The rearrangement joins TRBV4-1 to TRBJ1-1; a weak D match, TRBD1 (5 bases). The CDR3 totals 14 residues. Germline V CDR1 and CDR2: MGHRA, YSYEKL. CDR3 loop: CASNQDSMNTEAFL. The CDR3 nucleotides read TGCGCCAGCAACCAAGACAGTATGAACACTGAAGCTTTCCTT.

As to this clonotype: One end of the junction varies from germline; a read error may be responsible. The chain couples TRBV4-2 to TRBJ2-7; tentatively, D is TRBD1 (8 bases). The germline V gene encodes CDR1 LGHNA and CDR2 YNFKEQ. The CDR3 contains 17 residues. CDR3 nucleotide sequence: TGTGCCAGAAGCCAAACAGGGGGGGCTGGCTCCTCTTCCAAGCAGTATTTC. Translating it yields CARSQTGGAGSSSKQYF.

As regards this clonotype: A read error may be the cause here, since a much bigger clone is one base away. This chain joins TRBV7-9 and TRBJ2-2; tentative D call: TRBD1 (6 bases). V lost 5 bases and J 9 bases, leaving 16 bases between the germline ends. This CDR3 comprises 14 residues. CDR1 is SEHNR, CDR2 FQNEAQ, per germline (reference sequence). The CDR3 is CASSPPGQTWELFF. The CDR3 nucleotides read TGTGCCAGCAGCCCGCCGGGACAAACCTGGGAGCTGTTTTTT.

With regard to this clonotype: At one end, the junction sequence differs from germline, possibly due to a read error. The gene calls are TRBV5-4 and TRBJ2-5; TRBD2 matches 9 bases. Germline-derived CDR1 and CDR2 are SGHNT and YYREEE (reference sequence). There are 16 residues in the CDR3. The chain's CDR3 is CARSLGSGGVWETQYF. CDR3 nucleotides: TGTGCCAGGAGCTTGGGTAGCGGGGGTGTCTGGGAGACCCAGTACTTC.

About this clonotype itself: Since a much larger clone is just one base distant, this may be a read error. This chain connects TRBV6-1 to TRBJ1-5, with TRBD1 as a possible D gene (6 bases). This CDR3 spans 17 amino acids. Germline V gene data show CDR1 as MNHNS and CDR2 as SASEGT. The CDR3 DNA follows: TGTGCCAGCAGTGAAATTCGGGACAATCTTGGCGATCAGCCCAAGCATTTT. Translated: CASSEIRDNLGDQPKHF.

A word on this clonotype: The junction shows a germline mismatch at one end, possibly a read error. The V and J genes are TRBV29-1 and TRBJ1-1; D gene uncertain. Looked up from germline, CDR1 is SQVTM and CDR2 is ANQGSEA. CDR3 length: 13 amino acids. CDR3 nucleotide sequence: TGCAGAGTTGGTAACGGCCGGACCACCGAAGCTTTCTTT. Protein sequence: CRVGNGRTTEAFF.

Points on this clonotype: Just one base apart from a much larger clone, this may be a read error. Given the absence of the conserved phenylalanine or tryptophan at the CDR3 end, a read error is likely. The J gene is TRBJ2-5, the V gene TRBV28, with 9 bases matching TRBD1. Trimming cost V 5 bases and J 5 bases; bases outside gene matches: 6. CDR3 length: 14 amino acids. Germline V gives CDR1 MDHEN, CDR2 SYDVKM. In nucleotides, the CDR3 is TGTGCCAGCAGTAGAACAGGGGGCGGGGAGACCCAGTACTAC. Its protein is CASSRTGGGETQYY.